Listed below are T cell receptor beta chains from one sample, sequenced in a study of CD8+CD57+ T cells in acquired aplastic anemia. TCRdb independently ran MiXCR on the reads; one entry per CDR3 protein. The sample holds around 200,000 distinct CDR3 sequences, less than 75% seen once. Sequenced sample: sorted CD4+, CD8+, or CD8+CD57+ T cells (not recorded which) from PBMCs. The receptors derive from a human donor with aplastic anemia. Each CDR3 is given with its conserved first and last residue. The D gene is left open where the match is weak. Size is omitted from some rows. Given values are once, few, many or a class for expanded clones.

>TRBJ1-1|TRBV2|14|.|.
TGTGCCAGCAATTTACAGGGACTGAACACTGAAGCTTTCTTT
CASNLQGLNTEAFF
>TRBJ2-7|TRBV19|14|.|TRBD1
TGTGCCAGTAGTCCATATTCAGGGGGCTACGAGCAGTACTTC
CASSPYSGGYEQYF
>TRBJ1-4|TRBV20-1|12|.|.
TGCAGTGCTTACGGAGGAAATGAAAAACTGTTTTTT
CSAYGGNEKLFF
>TRBJ2-1|TRBV7-9|12|.|.
TGTGCCAGCAGCTTAAGACCGGATGAGCAGTTCTTC
CASSLRPDEQFF
>TRBJ1-3|TRBV2|13|many|.
TGTGCCAGCAGTGAAACCGCCGGAAACACCATATATTTT
CASSETAGNTIYF
>TRBJ2-7|TRBV6-6|13|many|.
TGTGCCAGCAGTTACTCTCCAGACTACGAGCAGTACTTC
CASSYSPDYEQYF
>TRBJ2-7|TRBV5-1|14|.|.
TGCGCCAGCAAAGGTCGGGGCAGCTCCTACGAGCAGTACTTC
CASKGRGSSYEQYF
>TRBJ2-2|TRBV15|17|few|.
TGTGCCACCAGCAGAGATCCGGCAGCGGTGAGGACCGGGGAGCTGTTTTTT
CATSRDPAAVRTGELFF
>TRBJ1-6|TRBV7-2|15|.|TRBD1
TGCGCCAGCAGCTTGGGCGGGACAGTCGCTTCACCCCTCCACTTT
CASSLGGTVASPLHF
>TRBJ2-3|TRBV2|14|many|TRBD2
TGTGCCAGCAGTACTGGCGGGGGTACAGATACGCAGTATTTT
CASSTGGGTDTQYF
>TRBJ1-2|TRBV2|14|.|.
TGTGCCAGCAGTAAACAGGGAGCTAACTATGGCTACACCTTC
CASSKQGANYGYTF
>TRBJ2-5|TRBV10-2|12|.|.
TGCGCCAGCAGTGTTACCTGGGAGACCCAGTACTTC
CASSVTWETQYF
>TRBJ2-2|TRBV4-1|15|.|.
TGCGCCAGCAGCCAAGATCAAGCAGGGCTTGGGGAGCTGTTTTTT
CASSQDQAGLGELFF
>TRBJ2-3|TRBV5-1|19|.|TRBD1
TGCGCCAGCAGCTTGGTATTGGGGACAGGGGTTTTTGGCACAGATACGCAGTATTTT
CASSLVLGTGVFGTDTQYF
>TRBJ1-6|TRBV11-2|15|.|.
TGTGCCAGCAGCCAGGGAGGGACCTATAATTCACCCCTCCACTTT
CASSQGGTYNSPLHF
>TRBJ1-6|TRBV20-1|13|few|.
TGCAGTGCCTCCGGGGGAGATAATTCACCCCTCCACTTT
CSASGGDNSPLHF
>TRBJ2-1|TRBV10-3|18|many|TRBD2
TGTGCCATCAGGAACGGACTAGCGGGAATCATTTTTTACAATGAGCAGTTCTTC
CAIRNGLAGIIFYNEQFF
>TRBJ2-5|TRBV19|16|medium-sized|TRBD2
TGTGCCAGTAGTATAGTCCTAGCGGGGGGGCAAGAGACCCAGTACTTC
CASSIVLAGGQETQYF
>TRBJ1-1|TRBV6-5|13|many|.
TGTGCCAGCAGTTTAGATGGGAACACTGAAGCTTTCTTT
CASSLDGNTEAFF
>TRBJ1-1|TRBV7-3|15|.|TRBD1
TGTGCCAGCAGCCTTGGACAGGGGGCATATACTGAAGCTTTCTTT
CASSLGQGAYTEAFF
>TRBJ2-3|TRBV19|15|.|.
TGTGCCAGTAGTATGGCGAGGGGTAGGACAGATACGCAGTATTTT
CASSMARGRTDTQYF
>TRBJ1-5|TRBV20-1|14|.|TRBD1
TGCAGTGCTAAAGGACAGGTCGGGAATCAGCCCCAGCATTTT
CSAKGQVGNQPQHF
>TRBJ2-6|TRBV7-9|13|.|.
TGTGCCGTAGGGGACTCTGGGGCCAACGTCCTGACTTTC
CAVGDSGANVLTF
>TRBJ1-1|TRBV9|14|.|TRBD1
TGTGCCAGCAGCGAGGGGACAGGGCACACTGAAGCTTTCTTT
CASSEGTGHTEAFF
>TRBJ2-1|TRBV15|15|.|.
TGTGCCACCAGCAGCTTGGCCGAACCCTACAATGAGCAGTTCTTC
CATSSLAEPYNEQFF
>TRBJ2-7|TRBV6-2/TRBV6-3|13|.|.
TGTGCCAGCAGTTCTCCTAGCTCCTACGAGCAGTACTTC
CASSSPSSYEQYF
>TRBJ2-3|TRBV7-9|15|.|TRBD2
TGTGCCAGCAGCTTACAGGCGGGGGGATCAGATATGCAGTATTTT
CASSLQAGGSDMQYF